The rows below give T cell receptor beta chains drawn from one sample of a study of vaccination effects on CD4 cells after COVID-19. Assay used: immunoSEQ multiplex PCR; TCRdb lists only in-frame clones, some missing. The data hold 68,000 or so clones, with about 80% observed a single time. Which antigens these TCRs recognize remains unknown. The specimen was CD4+ T cells from PBMCs cultured with SARS-CoV-2 spike peptides, collected before COVID-19 vaccination. The source is a human donor who received a COVID-19 vaccine. Both conserved end residues are part of each CDR3. The D gene is left open where the match is weak. The size entry is marked missing in some rows and otherwise reads once, few, many or a size class.

D,J,V,size,DNA,CDR3
TRBD1,TRBJ1-1,TRBV5-1,.,TGCGCCAGCAGCCGGGGGTCGGGGACAGCGAACACTGAAGCTTTCTTT,CASSRGSGTANTEAFF
TRBD1,TRBJ2-2,TRBV5-6,.,TGTGCCAGCAACCCCTCTGGGACAGGGTTGTCCGGGGAGCTGTTTTTT,CASNPSGTGLSGELFF
.,TRBJ1-1,TRBV11-3,.,TGTGCCAGCAGCCTAAACCTGAACACTGAAGCTTTCTTT,CASSLNLNTEAFF
TRBD2,TRBJ2-1,TRBV30,.,TGTGCCTGGAGTGTGCCCGCGGGACTAACCAATGAGCAGTTCTTC,CAWSVPAGLTNEQFF
TRBD1,TRBJ2-1,TRBV7-2,.,TGTGCCAGCAGCCCAAGCCAAGACAGGGGGGGGAACAATGAGCAGTTCTTC,CASSPSQDRGGNNEQFF
.,TRBJ1-1,TRBV11-2,.,TGTGCCAGCAGCTTGTTGAGAGGGTTGAGAACTGAAGCTTTCTTT,CASSLLRGLRTEAFF
.,TRBJ1-1,TRBV7-2,.,TGTGCCAGCAGCTTAGGGCCCGGAGGGGCAGCTTTCTTT,CASSLGPGGAAFF
TRBD1,TRBJ1-2,TRBV18,.,TGTGCCAGCTCGGACGGACAGGACCCTAACTATGGCTACACCTTC,CASSDGQDPNYGYTF
TRBD1,TRBJ1-4,TRBV5-1,.,TGCGCCAGCAGCTCCAGGGGGCGCGATGAAAAACTGTTTTTT,CASSSRGRDEKLFF
TRBD1,TRBJ2-2,TRBV18,.,TGTGCCAGCTCACGAACACTGACCGGGACAGACACCGGGGAGCTGTTTTTT,CASSRTLTGTDTGELFF
.,TRBJ1-5,TRBV20-1,.,TGCAGTGCTAGTGCCAGTCGGAATCAGCCCCAGCATTTT,CSASASRNQPQHF
.,TRBJ1-3,TRBV15,.,TGTGCCACCCGAGGAGCAAGCTCTGGAAACACCATATATTTT,CATRGASSGNTIYF
.,TRBJ2-5,TRBV6-2/TRBV6-3,.,TGTGCCAGCAGTTACCAGGGACCCAAAGGGACCCAGTACTTC,CASSYQGPKGTQYF
.,TRBJ2-5,TRBV5-6,.,TGTGCCAGCAGCTTGGATAGGGGGTGGGAGGAGACCCAGTACTTC,CASSLDRGWEETQYF
.,TRBJ2-1,TRBV2,.,TGTGCCAGCAGTGATTTCTGGGGTAGCTCCTACAATGAGCAGTTCTTC,CASSDFWGSSYNEQFF
.,TRBJ1-5,TRBV19,.,TGTGCCAGTAGTGACAGGTATTATAGCAATCAGCCCCAGCATTTT,CASSDRYYSNQPQHF
TRBD1,TRBJ2-1,TRBV27,.,TGTGCCAGCAGTCAGGACAGGGGGACCTACAATGAGCAGTTCTTC,CASSQDRGTYNEQFF
.,TRBJ1-6,TRBV5-6,.,TGTGCCAGCAGCTTGCGGGGGGGGTACTATAATTCACCCCTCCACTTT,CASSLRGGYYNSPLHF
.,TRBJ1-5,TRBV4-1,.,TGCGCCAGCAGCCAAGTATTACAGCCGGATGGCAATCAGCCCCAGCATTTT,CASSQVLQPDGNQPQHF
TRBD1,TRBJ2-3,TRBV6-5,.,TGTGCCAGCAGTTATCTGACAGGGCCAAACAAACCGCAGTATTTT,CASSYLTGPNKPQYF
TRBD1,TRBJ2-2,TRBV30,.,TGTGCCTCTACCCCCCGGACAGGGCCCACCGGGGAGCTGTTTTTT,CASTPRTGPTGELFF
TRBD1,TRBJ1-1,TRBV5-1,.,TGCGCCAGCAGGTCCGGGACAGGGGACACTGAAGCTTTCTTT,CASRSGTGDTEAFF
.,TRBJ2-2,TRBV24-1,.,TGTGCCACCAGAGTAGGGGTCACCGGGGAGCTGTTTTTT,CATRVGVTGELFF
TRBD1,TRBJ2-2,TRBV18,.,TGTGCCAGCTCACCTTTCACAGGGGCTCACACCGGGGAGCTGTTTTTT,CASSPFTGAHTGELFF
.,TRBJ2-2,TRBV4-1,few,TGCGCCAGCAGCCAGTACCCTGAGGGAATAGGGAACACCGGGGAGCTGTTTTTT,CASSQYPEGIGNTGELFF
.,TRBJ2-3,TRBV11-3,.,TGTGCCAGCAGCGAAGTCCAGACAGATACGCAGTATTTT,CASSEVQTDTQYF
.,TRBJ1-2,TRBV30,.,TGTGCCTGGGCTAAGACAGCCCCCTATGGCTACACCTTC,CAWAKTAPYGYTF
.,TRBJ1-6,TRBV7-3,.,TGTGCCAGCAGCCTCGGGACAATGAGCTCACCCCTCCACTTT,CASSLGTMSSPLHF
TRBD2,TRBJ2-3,TRBV9,once,TGTGCCAGCAGCGCGACACTAGCGGGGGGGTCAGATACGCAGTATTTT,CASSATLAGGSDTQYF
TRBD1,TRBJ1-2,TRBV24-1,.,TGTGCCACCAGTGATTTCCGGCAGGGGGCAATATTCCTTTATGGCTACACCTTC,CATSDFRQGAIFLYGYTF
.,TRBJ1-2,TRBV6-6,few,TGTGCCAGCAGCTCAGGGGATGGCTACACCTTC,CASSSGDGYTF
TRBD1,TRBJ2-5,TRBV24-1,.,TGTGCCACCAGTGATTTGAGACAGGGAGAGGAGACCCAGTACTTC,CATSDLRQGEETQYF
.,TRBJ1-1,TRBV5-6,once,TGTGCCAGCAGCTCTGAACAACCGGACACTGAAGCTTTCTTT,CASSSEQPDTEAFF
.,TRBJ2-2,TRBV2,.,TGTGCCAGCAGTGAATTCGGCGGCACGAACACCGGGGAGCTGTTTTTT,CASSEFGGTNTGELFF
.,TRBJ2-3,TRBV15,.,TGTGCCACCAGCAGAGATATCTTTGGCGGCAGCACAGATACGCAGTATTTT,CATSRDIFGGSTDTQYF
.,TRBJ2-3,TRBV19,.,TGTGCCAGTAGTACCGGGTTCGGTAGCGGACTCACAGATACGCAGTATTTT,CASSTGFGSGLTDTQYF
TRBD1,TRBJ2-1,TRBV7-2,once,TGTGCCAGCAGACCTAGAGGACAGGGATCGAATGAGCAGTTCTTC,CASRPRGQGSNEQFF
.,TRBJ1-2,TRBV4-3,.,TGCGCCAGCAGCCAAGATAGGGCAGGCTATGGCTACACCTTC,CASSQDRAGYGYTF
TRBD2,TRBJ2-5,TRBV11-3,.,TGTGCCAGCAGCGAGGGACTAGCGTTGCAAGAGACCCAGTACTTC,CASSEGLALQETQYF
.,TRBJ1-6,TRBV21-1,.,TGTGCCAGCAGCAAAGGGGCAGACCGAGGCTTTAATTCACCCCTCCACTTT,CASSKGADRGFNSPLHF
TRBD1,TRBJ1-2,TRBV6-5,.,TGTGCCAGCAGGCCGGGACAGGGGGCATGGGGCTACACCTTC,CASRPGQGAWGYTF
TRBD1,TRBJ1-2,TRBV30,.,TGTGCCTCAAAGGGAAGGGACAGCATAGCTAACTATGGCTACACCTTC,CASKGRDSIANYGYTF
TRBD2,TRBJ2-1,TRBV7-2,.,TGTGCCAGCAGCTTAGTAGCTAGCGGGGGGTTCGTGTACAATGAGCAGTTCTTC,CASSLVASGGFVYNEQFF
.,TRBJ2-2,TRBV7-3,few,TGTGCCAGCAGCTTATTTGTGGGGGACTTCACCGGGGAGCTGTTTTTT,CASSLFVGDFTGELFF
.,TRBJ1-1,TRBV7-2,few,TGTGCCAGCAGCTTAGTTGACAGCTTCATGAACACTGAAGCTTTCTTT,CASSLVDSFMNTEAFF
.,TRBJ2-5,TRBV4-1,.,TGCGCCAGCAGCCAATACAGAGACCAAGAGACCCAGTACTTC,CASSQYRDQETQYF
.,TRBJ1-1,TRBV5-1,.,TGCGCCAGCAGCAGTACAGGAGAGAACACTGAAGCTTTCTTT,CASSSTGENTEAFF
.,TRBJ2-2,TRBV7-6,few,TGTGCCAGCAGCTTAACAGGGTTGGACACCGGGGAGCTGTTTTTT,CASSLTGLDTGELFF
.,TRBJ1-2,TRBV6-5,.,TGTGCCAGCAGTTACCGGGGGCGAAGGGATGGCTACACCTTC,CASSYRGRRDGYTF
TRBD1,TRBJ2-2,TRBV9,.,TGTGCCAGCAGTATGACTGGACAGGGTGACACCGGGGAGCTGTTTTTT,CASSMTGQGDTGELFF
TRBD2,TRBJ2-1,TRBV6-4,.,TGTGCCAGCAGTGAGACTAGCGGGGGACCTAAGAGCTCCTACAATGAGCAGTTCTTC,CASSETSGGPKSSYNEQFF
TRBD2,TRBJ2-4,TRBV5-6,.,TGTGCCAGCAGCTTTTTTAGCGGGGCGATTAAGTCCCAAAACATTCAGTACTTC,CASSFFSGAIKSQNIQYF
.,TRBJ1-2,TRBV6-1,.,TGTGCCAGCAGCATGGGACAAGTCTATGGCTACACCTTC,CASSMGQVYGYTF
TRBD1,TRBJ2-5,TRBV24-1,.,TGTGCCACCAGTGATGTTGGGACAGGGCGAGAGACCCAGTACTTC,CATSDVGTGRETQYF
.,TRBJ2-3,TRBV18,.,TGTGCCAGTCAATATAACCAGGGAAGAGGCACAGATACGCAGTATTTT,CASQYNQGRGTDTQYF
TRBD1,TRBJ1-2,TRBV19,few,TGTGCCAGTAGTGACAGGGGCGAGGGGGGCTACACCTTC,CASSDRGEGGYTF
.,TRBJ2-5,TRBV24-1,.,TGTGCCACCAGTGATTTGGGTGGGACCCAGTACTTC,CATSDLGGTQYF